This record covers a single T cell receptor beta chain. As yet, its antigen is unknown. This sample is drawn from a study of cytomegalovirus exposure and HLA in healthy donors. There are 14 residues in the CDR3. Trimming cost V 6 bases and J 5 bases; bases outside gene matches: 7. Per germline, CDR1 MNHEY and CDR2 SMNVEV (reference sequence). It was with 60 Vbeta and 13 Jbeta primers that the PCR ran. Using immunoSEQ multiplex PCR, the repertoire was profiled, and TCRdb retains in-frame clones only, with some absent. This repertoire shows 130,000 to 150,000 clones, roughly four fifths found once; its top ten account for around 8.8%. Study results and limitations: For TCR beta chains, V- and J-gene trimming was later linked to a missense DCLRE1C variant. DRB1 showed the most TCR associations and HLA-C the fewest in a later analysis, as rates varied by HLA locus. TRBV6-2, TRBV6-3 and some other V segments were excluded as indistinguishable.

This clonotype was sampled from a woman aged 60-75 years in good health and CMV-seropositive. The rearrangement links TRBV27 to TRBJ2-7; 10 positions agree with TRBD2. The sample consisted of PBMCs. CDR3 in DNA: TGTGCCAGCAGAGTTAGCGGGAGGTTCCACGAGCAGTACTTC. Protein sequence: CASRVSGRFHEQYF.